What follows describes a single T cell receptor beta chain. Its antigen is not known. The sample originates from a study of post-analysis software for immune sequencing data. Study summary: As for disease course, relapsing-remitting, secondary progressive and progressive-relapsing multiple sclerosis were all included. Broader study findings: The study found TRBV5-6, TRBV5-1 and TRBV20-1 among four to six TRBV segments more frequent in patients than controls.

TCR beta cDNA libraries had unique molecular identifiers. TCRdb itself ran the PCR reads through MiXCR, one entry per CDR3 protein. This sample has hundreds of thousands of distinct CDR3 sequences; 44% occur once, and the top ten carry around 1.7%. This CDR3 has 11 residues. CDR1 and CDR2 (germline): ENHRY, SYGVKD. The source of this sequence is a girl aged 5 to 17 with multiple sclerosis. Sequenced material: blood. The chain joins TRBV10-3 to TRBJ1-2, with D maybe TRBD1 (5 bases). The CDR3 sequence: CVRQSSYGYTF. The CDR3 DNA reads TGTGTCCGACAGTCCTCCTATGGCTACACCTTC.